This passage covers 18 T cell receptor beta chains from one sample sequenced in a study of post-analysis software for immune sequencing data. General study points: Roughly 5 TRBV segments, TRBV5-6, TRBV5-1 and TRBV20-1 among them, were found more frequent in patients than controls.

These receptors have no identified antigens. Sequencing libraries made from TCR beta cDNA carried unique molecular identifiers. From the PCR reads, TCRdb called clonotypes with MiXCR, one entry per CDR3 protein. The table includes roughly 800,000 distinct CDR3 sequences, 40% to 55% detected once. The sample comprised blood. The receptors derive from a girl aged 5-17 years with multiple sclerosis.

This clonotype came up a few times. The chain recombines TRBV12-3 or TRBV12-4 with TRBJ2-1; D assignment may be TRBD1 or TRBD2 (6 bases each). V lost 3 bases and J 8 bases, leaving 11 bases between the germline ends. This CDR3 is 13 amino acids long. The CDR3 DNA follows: TGTGCCAGCAGTTTGATGGGGGGCTATGAGCAGTTCTTC. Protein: CASSLMGGYEQFF.

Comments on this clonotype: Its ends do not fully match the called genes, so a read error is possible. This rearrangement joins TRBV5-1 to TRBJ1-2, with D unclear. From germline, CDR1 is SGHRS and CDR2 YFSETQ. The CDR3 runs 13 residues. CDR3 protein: CAGSLDGVYGYTF. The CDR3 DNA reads TGCGCCGGCAGCTTGGATGGAGTCTACGGCTACACCTTC.

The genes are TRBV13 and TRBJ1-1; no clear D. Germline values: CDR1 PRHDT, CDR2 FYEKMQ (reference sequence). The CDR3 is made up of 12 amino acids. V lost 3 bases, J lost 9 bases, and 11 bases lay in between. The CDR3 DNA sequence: TGTGCCAGCAGCTTCGCCCCCCAGAAAGCTTTCTTT. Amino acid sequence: CASSFAPQKAFF.

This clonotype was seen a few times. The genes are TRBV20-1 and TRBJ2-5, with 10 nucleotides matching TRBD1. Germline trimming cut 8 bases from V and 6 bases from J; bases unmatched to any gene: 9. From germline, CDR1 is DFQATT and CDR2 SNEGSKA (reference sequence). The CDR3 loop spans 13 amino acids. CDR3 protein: CSSAGTGAKTQYF. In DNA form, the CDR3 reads TGCAGTTCCGCCGGGACAGGGGCTAAGACCCAGTACTTC.

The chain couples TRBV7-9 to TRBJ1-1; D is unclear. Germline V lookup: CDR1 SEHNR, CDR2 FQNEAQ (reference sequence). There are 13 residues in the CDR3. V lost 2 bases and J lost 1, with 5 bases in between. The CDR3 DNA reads TGTGCCAGCAGCTTACTGCAGAACACTGAAGCTTTCTTT. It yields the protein CASSLLQNTEAFF.

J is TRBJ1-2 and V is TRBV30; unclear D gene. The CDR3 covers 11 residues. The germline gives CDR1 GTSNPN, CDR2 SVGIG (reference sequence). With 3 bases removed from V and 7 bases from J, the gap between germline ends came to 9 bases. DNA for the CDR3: TGTGCCTGGAGAGGGTATGCTGGCTACACCTTC. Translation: CAWRGYAGYTF.

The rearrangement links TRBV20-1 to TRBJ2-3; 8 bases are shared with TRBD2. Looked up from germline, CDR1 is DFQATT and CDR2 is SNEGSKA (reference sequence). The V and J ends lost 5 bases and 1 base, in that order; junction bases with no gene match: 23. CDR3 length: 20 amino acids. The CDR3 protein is CSAPAATAAGGFRGTDTQYF. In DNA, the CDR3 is TGCAGTGCTCCCGCGGCGACCGCGGCGGGAGGCTTTAGGGGCACAGATACGCAGTATTTT.

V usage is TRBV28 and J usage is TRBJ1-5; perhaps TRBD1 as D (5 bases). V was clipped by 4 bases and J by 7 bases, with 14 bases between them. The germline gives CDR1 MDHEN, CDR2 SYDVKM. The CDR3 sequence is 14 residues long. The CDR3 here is CASSSGGGKQPQHF. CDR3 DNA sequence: TGTGCCAGCAGTTCCGGGGGAGGAAAACAGCCCCAGCATTTT.

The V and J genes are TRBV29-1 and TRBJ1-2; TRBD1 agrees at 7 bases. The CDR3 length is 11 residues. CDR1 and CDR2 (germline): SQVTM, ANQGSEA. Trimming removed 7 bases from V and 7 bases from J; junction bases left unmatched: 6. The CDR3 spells CSAWAGGGYTF. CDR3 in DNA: TGCAGCGCCTGGGCAGGGGGTGGCTACACCTTC.

This chain's CDR3 is CSASTGGKLFF. The DNA of the CDR3 is TGCAGTGCTTCGACAGGGGGGAAACTGTTTTTT. This chain links TRBV20-1 with TRBJ1-4, with 9 bases that match TRBD1. CDR1 DFQATT and CDR2 SNEGSKA come from the germline V gene (reference sequence). Trimming took 5 bases from V and 11 from J; bases not matched to a gene: 3. The CDR3 has 11 amino acids.

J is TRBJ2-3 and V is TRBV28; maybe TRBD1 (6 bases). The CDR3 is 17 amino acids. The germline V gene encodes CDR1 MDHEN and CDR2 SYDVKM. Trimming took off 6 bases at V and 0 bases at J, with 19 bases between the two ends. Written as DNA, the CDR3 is TGTGCCAGCAGCCACCGTCGACAGGCCCCTAGCACAGATACGCAGTATTTT. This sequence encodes CASSHRRQAPSTDTQYF.

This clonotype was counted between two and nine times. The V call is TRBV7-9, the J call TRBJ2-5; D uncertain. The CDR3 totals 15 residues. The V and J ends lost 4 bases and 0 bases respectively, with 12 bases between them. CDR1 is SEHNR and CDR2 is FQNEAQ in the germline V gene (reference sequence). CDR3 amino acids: CASSSPRANQETQYF. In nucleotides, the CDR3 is TGTGCCAGCAGCTCCCCTAGGGCGAACCAAGAGACCCAGTACTTC.

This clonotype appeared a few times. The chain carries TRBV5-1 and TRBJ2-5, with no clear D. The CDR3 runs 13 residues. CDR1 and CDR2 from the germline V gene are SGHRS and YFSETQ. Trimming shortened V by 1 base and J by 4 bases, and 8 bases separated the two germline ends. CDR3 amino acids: CASSLSVLETQYF. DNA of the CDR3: TGCGCCAGCAGCTTGTCCGTATTAGAGACCCAGTACTTC.

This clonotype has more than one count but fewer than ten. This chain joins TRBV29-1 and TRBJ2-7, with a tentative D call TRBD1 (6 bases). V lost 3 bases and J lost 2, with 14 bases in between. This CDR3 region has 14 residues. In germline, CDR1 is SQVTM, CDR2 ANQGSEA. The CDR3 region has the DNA TGCAGCGTTGAGGGGGACACGACCCCCTACGAGCAGTACTTC. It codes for CSVEGDTTPYEQYF.

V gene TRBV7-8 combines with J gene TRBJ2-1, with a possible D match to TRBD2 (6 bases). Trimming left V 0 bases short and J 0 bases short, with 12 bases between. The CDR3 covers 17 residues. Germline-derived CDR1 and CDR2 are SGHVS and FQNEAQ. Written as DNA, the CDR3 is TGTGCCAGCAGCTTAGCGGGAGGCGGAAGCTCCTACAATGAGCAGTTCTTC. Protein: CASSLAGGGSSYNEQFF. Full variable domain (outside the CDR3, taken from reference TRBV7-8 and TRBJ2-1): GAGVSQSPRYKVAKRGQDVALRCDPISGHVSLFWYQQALGQGPEFLTYFQNEAQLDKSGLPSDRFFAERPEGSVSTLKIQRTQQEDSAVYLCASSLAGGGSSYNEQFFGPGTRLTVL.

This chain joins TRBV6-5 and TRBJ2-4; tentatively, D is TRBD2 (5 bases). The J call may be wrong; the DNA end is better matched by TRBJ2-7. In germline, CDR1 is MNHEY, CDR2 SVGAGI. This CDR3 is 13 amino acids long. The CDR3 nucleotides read TGTGCCAGCAGAGAGGGTCCGGCCTACGAGCAGTACTTC. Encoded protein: CASREGPAYEQYF.

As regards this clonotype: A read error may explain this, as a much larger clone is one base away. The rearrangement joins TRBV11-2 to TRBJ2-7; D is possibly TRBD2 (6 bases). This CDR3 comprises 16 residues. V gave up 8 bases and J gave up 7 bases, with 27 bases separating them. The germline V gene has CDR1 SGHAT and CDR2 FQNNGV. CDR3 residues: CASSTHWGLLYNEQYF. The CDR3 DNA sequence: TGTGCCAGCTCCACCCATTGGGGACTCCTCTACAATGAGCAGTACTTC.

CDR3 nucleotides: TGTGCCACCAGTGGCGGTTCAGTGGCTGGGGCCAACGTCCTGACTTTC. It encodes CATSGGSVAGANVLTF. This chain uses TRBV24-1 with TRBJ2-6; D uncertain. Trimming removed 5 bases from V and 2 bases from J, with 12 bases in between. The CDR3 covers 16 residues. From germline, CDR1 is KGHDR and CDR2 SFDVKD.